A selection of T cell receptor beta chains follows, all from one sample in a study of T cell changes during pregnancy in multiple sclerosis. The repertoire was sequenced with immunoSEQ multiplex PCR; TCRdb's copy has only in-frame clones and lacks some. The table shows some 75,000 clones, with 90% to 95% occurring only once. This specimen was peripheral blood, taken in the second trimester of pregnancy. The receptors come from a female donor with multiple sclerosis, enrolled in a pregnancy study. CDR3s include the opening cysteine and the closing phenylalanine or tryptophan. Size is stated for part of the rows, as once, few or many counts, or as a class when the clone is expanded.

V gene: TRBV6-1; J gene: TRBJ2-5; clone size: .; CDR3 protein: CASTLGLLQEETQYF
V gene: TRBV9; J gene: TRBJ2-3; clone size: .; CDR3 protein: CASSEGTASTDTQYF
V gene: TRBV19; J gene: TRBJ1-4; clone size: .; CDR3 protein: CASIGGQTNNEKLFF
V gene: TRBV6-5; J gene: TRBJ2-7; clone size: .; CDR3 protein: CASSYNSGPSYEQYF
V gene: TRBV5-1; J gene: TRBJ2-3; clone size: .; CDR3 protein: CASSSFRSTDTQYF
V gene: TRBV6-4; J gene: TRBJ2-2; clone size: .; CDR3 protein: CASSSSAGGTGELFF
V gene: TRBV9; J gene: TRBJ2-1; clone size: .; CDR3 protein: CASSVVASGRAYEQFF
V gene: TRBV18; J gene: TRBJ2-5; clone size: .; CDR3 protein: CASSPSRQVQETQYF
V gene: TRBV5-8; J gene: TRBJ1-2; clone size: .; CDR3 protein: CASSFTGRGDGYTF
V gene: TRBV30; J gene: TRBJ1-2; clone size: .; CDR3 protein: CAWSASRLLGYTF
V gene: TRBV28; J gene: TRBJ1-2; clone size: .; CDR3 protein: CASSFDNSYGYTF
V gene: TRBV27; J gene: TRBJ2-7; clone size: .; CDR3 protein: CASSLGGTEYEQYF
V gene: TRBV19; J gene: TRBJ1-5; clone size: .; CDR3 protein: CASSWGQGADQPQHF
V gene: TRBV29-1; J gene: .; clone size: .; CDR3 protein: CSVGQGSNYEQYF
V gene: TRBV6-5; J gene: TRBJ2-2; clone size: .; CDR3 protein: CASTNLLGVGELFF
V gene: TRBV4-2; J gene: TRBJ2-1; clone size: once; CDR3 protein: CASSQGRQGNPSYNEQFF
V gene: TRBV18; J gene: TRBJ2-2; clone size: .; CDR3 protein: CASSVTGIAAGVLANTGELFF
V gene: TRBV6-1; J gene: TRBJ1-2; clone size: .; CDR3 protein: CASSAQPGTVYGYTF
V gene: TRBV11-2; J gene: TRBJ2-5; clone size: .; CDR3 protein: CASSPNTGGGVETQYF
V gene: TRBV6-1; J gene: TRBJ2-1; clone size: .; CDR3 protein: CASSVEAGISNEQFF
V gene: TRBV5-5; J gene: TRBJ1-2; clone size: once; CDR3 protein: CASSGTGSYSYGYTF
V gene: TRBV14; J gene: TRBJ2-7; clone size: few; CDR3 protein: CASSQRSTGVRQYF
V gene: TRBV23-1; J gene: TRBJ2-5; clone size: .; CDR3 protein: CASSQPSVGQQETQYF
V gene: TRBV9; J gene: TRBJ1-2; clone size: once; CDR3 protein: CASSVVHSGGDGYTF
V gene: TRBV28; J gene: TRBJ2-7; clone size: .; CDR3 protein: CASSLSPQSEQYF
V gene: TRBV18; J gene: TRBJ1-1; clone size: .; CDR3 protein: CASSPPKGAGTEAFF
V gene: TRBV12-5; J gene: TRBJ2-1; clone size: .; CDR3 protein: CACKGSGSDNEQFF
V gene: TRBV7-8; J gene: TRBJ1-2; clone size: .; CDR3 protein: CASSLAGDGYTF
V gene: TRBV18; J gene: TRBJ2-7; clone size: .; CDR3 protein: CASSLGSSGRSYEQYF
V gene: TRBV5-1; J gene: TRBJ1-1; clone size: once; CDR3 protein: CASSWVAGGWNTEAFF
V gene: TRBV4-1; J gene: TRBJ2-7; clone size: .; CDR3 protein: CASSSWVAGGYEQYF
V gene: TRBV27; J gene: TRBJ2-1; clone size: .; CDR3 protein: CASSLLVSGSFSYNEQFF
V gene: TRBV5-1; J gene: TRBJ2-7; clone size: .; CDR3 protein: CASSHRSNYEQYF
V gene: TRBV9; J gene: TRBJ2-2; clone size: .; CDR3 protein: CASSPTSRVAGGPGELFF
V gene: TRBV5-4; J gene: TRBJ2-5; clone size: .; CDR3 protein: CASSFRQNGETQYF
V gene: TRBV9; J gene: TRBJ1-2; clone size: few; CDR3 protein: CASSLRDVDGYTF
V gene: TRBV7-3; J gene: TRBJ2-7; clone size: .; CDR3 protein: CASRQGLLDPYEQYF
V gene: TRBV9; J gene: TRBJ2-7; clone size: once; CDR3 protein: CASSVAGGASYEQYF
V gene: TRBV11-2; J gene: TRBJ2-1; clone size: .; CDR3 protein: CASSLGLAGGWNEQFF
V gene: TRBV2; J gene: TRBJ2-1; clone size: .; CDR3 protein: CASRAPTGSYNEQFF
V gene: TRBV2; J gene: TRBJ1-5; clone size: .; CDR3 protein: CASSERVPGSPQHF
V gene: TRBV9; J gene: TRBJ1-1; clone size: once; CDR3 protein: CASSPSRRSGINAFF
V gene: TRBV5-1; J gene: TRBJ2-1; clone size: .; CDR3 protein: CASSYSRADLNNEQFF
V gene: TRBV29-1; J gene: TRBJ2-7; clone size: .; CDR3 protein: CSVLSGSSYEQYF
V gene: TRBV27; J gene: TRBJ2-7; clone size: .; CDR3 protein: CASSLPGLAAHEQYF
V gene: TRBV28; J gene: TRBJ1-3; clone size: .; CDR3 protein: CASSDQGIGNTIYF
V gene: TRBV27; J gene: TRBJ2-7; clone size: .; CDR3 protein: CASSFPGRGYEQYF
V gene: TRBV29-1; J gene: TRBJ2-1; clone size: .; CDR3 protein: CSVERILEIEQFF
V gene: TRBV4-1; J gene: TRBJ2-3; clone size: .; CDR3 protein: CASSQDGSGSPPDTQYF